This passage covers 2 T cell receptor beta chains from one sample sequenced in a study of T cell responses to AZD1222 COVID-19 vaccine. Libraries were prepared by immunoSEQ multiplex PCR; TCRdb keeps only in-frame clonotypes and omits some of them. The table shows about 140,000 clones, with 70% to 90% occurring only once. Material: peripheral blood, obtained on day 0 of AZD1222 vaccination. These receptors were collected from an adult in good health.

The chain combines TRBV4-3 with TRBJ1-1; 7 bases are a match to TRBD1. The germline gives CDR1 LGHNA, CDR2 YSLEER. After removal of 0 bases from V and 4 bases from J, the junction contained 11 bases not matched to a gene. The CDR3 is 17 amino acids. The CDR3 here is CASSQDLNRGRGTEAFF. For the CDR3, the DNA is TGCGCCAGCAGCCAAGATCTTAACAGGGGCAGAGGCACTGAAGCTTTCTTT.

V gene TRBV10-3 combines with J gene TRBJ2-3; a weak D match, TRBD1 (5 bases). The CDR3 spans 13 residues. The V end lost 6 bases, the J end lost 3 bases, and 10 bases lay between the germline ends. Germline V lookup: CDR1 ENHRY, CDR2 SYGVKD. The CDR3 sequence is CAIRDIATDTQYF. CDR3 nucleotides: TGTGCCATCAGGGACATAGCAACAGATACGCAGTATTTT.